The rows below give T cell receptor beta chains drawn from one sample of a study of PD-1 blockade in classical Hodgkin lymphoma. Clones were read by immunoSEQ multiplex PCR, and TCRdb kept only the in-frame ones, dropping some. The data show around 17,000 clones, 80% to 90% seen once. Sequencing was performed on peripheral blood mononuclear cells (PBMCs). The receptors derive from a human donor with classical Hodgkin lymphoma. CDR3s include the opening cysteine and the closing phenylalanine or tryptophan. Each record gives: J gene, V gene, D gene, clone size, CDR3 DNA, CDR3 protein. D genes are given only for firm matches. The size entry is marked missing in some rows and otherwise reads once, few, many or a size class.

J gene: TRBJ1-4; V gene: TRBV5-1; D gene: TRBD1; clone size: .; CDR3 DNA: TGCGCCAGCAGCTTTGGGACAGGGGCGCCGCAGAATGAAAAACTGTTTTTT; CDR3 protein: CASSFGTGAPQNEKLFF
J gene: TRBJ1-1; V gene: TRBV14; D gene: .; clone size: few; CDR3 DNA: TGTGCCAGCAGCCAAGAATCCCCGCAGGGGCTTTTGACCACTGAAGCTTTCTTT; CDR3 protein: CASSQESPQGLLTTEAFF
J gene: TRBJ1-2; V gene: TRBV18; D gene: .; clone size: .; CDR3 DNA: TGTGCCAGCTCATCAATCGGGGACGGCTACACCTTC; CDR3 protein: CASSSIGDGYTF
J gene: TRBJ1-1; V gene: TRBV5-1; D gene: .; clone size: .; CDR3 DNA: TGCGCCAGCAGCTTGGTGACCACCGGCATGAACACTGAAGCTTTCTTT; CDR3 protein: CASSLVTTGMNTEAFF
J gene: TRBJ1-3; V gene: TRBV4-2; D gene: TRBD1; clone size: .; CDR3 DNA: TGTGCCAGCAGCATCGGGACAGGGAGGAGCTCTGGAAACACCATATATTTT; CDR3 protein: CASSIGTGRSSGNTIYF
J gene: TRBJ1-4; V gene: TRBV19; D gene: .; clone size: .; CDR3 DNA: TGTGCCAGTAGTATAGGACGGATCTCAACTAATGAAAAACTGTTTTTT; CDR3 protein: CASSIGRISTNEKLFF
J gene: TRBJ2-7; V gene: TRBV7-9; D gene: .; clone size: .; CDR3 DNA: TGTGCCAGCAGTCGATCGTGGACCCTCCGGGGGCAGTACTTC; CDR3 protein: CASSRSWTLRGQYF
J gene: TRBJ2-3; V gene: TRBV7-7; D gene: TRBD2; clone size: .; CDR3 DNA: TGTGCCAGCAGCCTTGGGGGGGAGAGATACACAGATACGCAGTATTTT; CDR3 protein: CASSLGGERYTDTQYF
J gene: TRBJ1-1; V gene: TRBV7-3; D gene: TRBD1; clone size: .; CDR3 DNA: TGTGCCAGCAGCATACCAGGACAGGCTGAAGCTTTCTTT; CDR3 protein: CASSIPGQAEAFF
J gene: TRBJ2-7; V gene: TRBV5-1; D gene: .; clone size: .; CDR3 DNA: TGCGCCAGCAGCTTGGTTGCCGGGACTTTCAGCTCCCAGCAGTACTTC; CDR3 protein: CASSLVAGTFSSQQYF
J gene: TRBJ1-5; V gene: TRBV28; D gene: .; clone size: .; CDR3 DNA: TGTGCCAGCAGTTTTACCCAGGGGAGTACCAGCAATCAGCCCCAGCATTTT; CDR3 protein: CASSFTQGSTSNQPQHF
J gene: TRBJ1-2; V gene: TRBV19; D gene: .; clone size: .; CDR3 DNA: TGTGCCAGTAGTTCCGGGACCCAGGGACCCGCTTACACCTTC; CDR3 protein: CASSSGTQGPAYTF
J gene: TRBJ2-2; V gene: TRBV15; D gene: .; clone size: .; CDR3 DNA: TGTGCCACCAGCAGCCAGAACACCGGGGAGCTGTTTTTT; CDR3 protein: CATSSQNTGELFF
J gene: TRBJ2-2; V gene: TRBV2; D gene: .; clone size: few; CDR3 DNA: TGTGCCAGCAGGTCCGGGGAGCTGTTTTTT; CDR3 protein: CASRSGELFF
J gene: TRBJ2-2; V gene: TRBV7-2; D gene: TRBD2; clone size: .; CDR3 DNA: TGTGCCAGCAGCTTAGCGGAGACTAGCGCCGGGGAGCTGTTTTTT; CDR3 protein: CASSLAETSAGELFF